Below, 3 T cell receptor beta chains from the same sample are listed, as sequenced in a study of shared clonotypes between healthy human individuals. Libraries were prepared by immunoSEQ multiplex PCR; TCRdb keeps only in-frame clonotypes and omits some of them. The table lists 1 million to 1.2 million clones, around 77% of them singletons. Source material: memory CD4+ T cells from PBMCs. This sample's subset: CD45RA-negative fraction. The source of these receptors is a young man in good health. Some clones in this sample may be carry-over from other donors' samples.

The chain couples TRBV19 to TRBJ2-4; D might be TRBD2 (5 bases). This CDR3 region has 15 residues. The ends were cut back, 1 base at V and 0 bases at J, with 7 bases in the middle. Germline-derived CDR1 and CDR2 are LNHDA and SQIVND (reference sequence). DNA for the CDR3: TGTGCCAGTAGTATAGGAGCGGTAGCCAAAAACATTCAGTACTTC. It is translated as CASSIGAVAKNIQYF.

V and J are TRBV6-1 and TRBJ1-5; possible D gene TRBD1, 5 bases. The length of the CDR3 is 14 residues. Germline-derived CDR1 and CDR2 are MNHNS and SASEGT. V lost 5 bases and J 4 bases, leaving 12 bases between the germline ends. CDR3 sequence reads: CASSTKGPNQPQHF. In DNA, the CDR3 is TGTGCCAGCAGTACGAAGGGACCTAATCAGCCCCAGCATTTT.

This clone occurred once. The chain employs TRBV11-2 and TRBJ2-5; D remains ambiguous. The CDR3 runs to 15 residues. Germline values: CDR1 SGHAT, CDR2 FQNNGV. V was trimmed by 1 base and J by 2 bases, leaving 11 bases between them. The CDR3 DNA follows: TGTGCCAGCAGCTTAGCGAAACGGGCACAAGAGACCCAGTACTTC. Translated, it gives CASSLAKRAQETQYF.